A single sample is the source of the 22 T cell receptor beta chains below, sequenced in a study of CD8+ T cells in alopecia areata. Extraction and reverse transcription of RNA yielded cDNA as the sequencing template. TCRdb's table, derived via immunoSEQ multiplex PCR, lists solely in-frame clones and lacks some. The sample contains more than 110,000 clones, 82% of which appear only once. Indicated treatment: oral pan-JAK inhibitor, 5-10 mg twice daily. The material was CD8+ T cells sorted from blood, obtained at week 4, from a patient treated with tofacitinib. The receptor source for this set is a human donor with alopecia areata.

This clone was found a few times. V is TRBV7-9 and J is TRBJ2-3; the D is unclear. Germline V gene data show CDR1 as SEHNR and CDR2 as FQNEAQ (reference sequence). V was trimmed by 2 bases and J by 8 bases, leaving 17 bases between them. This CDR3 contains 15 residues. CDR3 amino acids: CASSLKESSRGTQYF. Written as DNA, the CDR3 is TGTGCCAGCAGCTTAAAGGAATCATCCAGAGGTACGCAGTATTTT.

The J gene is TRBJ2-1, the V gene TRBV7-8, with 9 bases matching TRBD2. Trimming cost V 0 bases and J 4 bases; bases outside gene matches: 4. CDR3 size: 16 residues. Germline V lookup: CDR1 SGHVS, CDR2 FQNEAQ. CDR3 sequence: CASSLAGLAGYNEQFF. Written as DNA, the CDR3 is TGTGCCAGCAGCTTAGCGGGCCTAGCGGGGTACAATGAGCAGTTCTTC.

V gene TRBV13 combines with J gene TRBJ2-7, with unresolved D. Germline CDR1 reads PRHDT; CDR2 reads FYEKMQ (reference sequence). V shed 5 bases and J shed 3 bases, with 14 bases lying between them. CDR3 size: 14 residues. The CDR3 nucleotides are TGTGCCAGCAGCCCGAACCGGAACAGCTACGAGCAGTACTTC. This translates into CASSPNRNSYEQYF.

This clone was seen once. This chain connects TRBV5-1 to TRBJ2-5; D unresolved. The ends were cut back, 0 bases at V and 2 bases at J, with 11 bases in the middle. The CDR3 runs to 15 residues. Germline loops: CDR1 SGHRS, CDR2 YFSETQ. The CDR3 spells CASSLVLGYQETQYF. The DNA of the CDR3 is TGCGCCAGCAGCTTGGTCTTAGGTTATCAAGAGACCCAGTACTTC.

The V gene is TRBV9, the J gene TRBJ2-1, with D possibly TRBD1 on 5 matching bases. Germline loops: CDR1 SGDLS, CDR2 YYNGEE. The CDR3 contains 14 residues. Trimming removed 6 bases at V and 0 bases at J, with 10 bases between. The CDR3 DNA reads TGTGCCAGCAACCAGGGCAACTCCTACAATGAGCAGTTCTTC. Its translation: CASNQGNSYNEQFF.

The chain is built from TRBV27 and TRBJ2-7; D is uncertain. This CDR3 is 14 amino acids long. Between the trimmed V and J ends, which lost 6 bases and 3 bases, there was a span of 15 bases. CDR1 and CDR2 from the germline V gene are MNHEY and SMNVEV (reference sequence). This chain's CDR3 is CASSSTLSRYEQYF. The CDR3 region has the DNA TGTGCCAGCAGCTCGACCCTATCGCGCTACGAGCAGTACTTC.

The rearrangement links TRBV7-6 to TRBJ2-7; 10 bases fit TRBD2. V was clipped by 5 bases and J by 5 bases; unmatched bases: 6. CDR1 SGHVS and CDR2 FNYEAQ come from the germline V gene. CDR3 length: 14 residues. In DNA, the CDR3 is TGTGCCAGCAGCAAGAGCGGGGGGGCCGACGAGCAGTACTTC. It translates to CASSKSGGADEQYF.

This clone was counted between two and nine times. Here the CDR3 DNA reads TGCGCCAGCAGCCAAGTCCTCGCATTTGAAAAACTGTTTTTT. Its translation is CASSQVLAFEKLFF. The chain employs TRBV4-1 and TRBJ1-4; no firm D call. The CDR3 runs 14 residues. Trimming took 1 base from V and 7 from J, leaving 10 bases between them. Germline V gives CDR1 MGHRA, CDR2 YSYEKL.

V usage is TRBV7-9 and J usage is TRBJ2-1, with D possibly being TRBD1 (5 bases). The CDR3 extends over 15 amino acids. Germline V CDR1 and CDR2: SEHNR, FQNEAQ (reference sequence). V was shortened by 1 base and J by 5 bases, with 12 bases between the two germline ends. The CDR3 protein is CASSLVQGMDNEQFF. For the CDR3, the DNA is TGTGCCAGCAGCTTAGTGCAGGGTATGGACAATGAGCAGTTCTTC.

CDR3 loop: CASSSGQGGEQYF. The CDR3 nucleotides are TGTGCCAGCAGTTCGGGACAGGGCGGCGAGCAGTACTTC. The chain uses TRBV27 and TRBJ2-7, with 9 positions matching TRBD1. The CDR3 totals 13 residues. V lost 4 bases to trimming and J lost 6 bases; unmatched junction nucleotides: 4. Germline CDR1 and CDR2: MNHEY and SMNVEV (reference sequence).

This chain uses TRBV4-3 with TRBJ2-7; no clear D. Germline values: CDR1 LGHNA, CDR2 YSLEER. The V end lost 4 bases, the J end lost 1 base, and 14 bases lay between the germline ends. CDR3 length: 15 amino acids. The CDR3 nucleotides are TGCGCCAGCAGCCCCCGCCACCCGCAGTCCTACGAGCAGTACTTC. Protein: CASSPRHPQSYEQYF.

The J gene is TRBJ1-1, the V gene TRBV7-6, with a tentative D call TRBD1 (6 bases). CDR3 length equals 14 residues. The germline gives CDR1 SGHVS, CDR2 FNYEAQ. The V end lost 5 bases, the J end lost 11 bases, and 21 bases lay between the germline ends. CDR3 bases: TGTGCCAGCAGCGACCGGACAGACCTCGTTGAGGCTTTCTTT. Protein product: CASSDRTDLVEAFF.

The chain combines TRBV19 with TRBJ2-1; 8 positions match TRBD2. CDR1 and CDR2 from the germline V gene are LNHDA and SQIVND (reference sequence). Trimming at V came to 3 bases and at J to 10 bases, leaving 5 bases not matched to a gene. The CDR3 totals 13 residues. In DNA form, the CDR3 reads TGTGCCAGTAGTATGGGCGGGGGGCCAGAGCAGTTCTTC. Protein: CASSMGGGPEQFF.

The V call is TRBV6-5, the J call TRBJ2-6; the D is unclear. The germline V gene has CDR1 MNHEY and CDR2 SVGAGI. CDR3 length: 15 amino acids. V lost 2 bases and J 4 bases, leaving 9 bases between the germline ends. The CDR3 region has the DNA TGTGCCAGCAGTTACGGCGGCGTGGGGGCCAACGTCCTGACTTTC. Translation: CASSYGGVGANVLTF.

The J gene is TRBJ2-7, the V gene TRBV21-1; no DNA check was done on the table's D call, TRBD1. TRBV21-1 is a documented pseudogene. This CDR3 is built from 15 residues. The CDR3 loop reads CASRDRRDRDHEQYF. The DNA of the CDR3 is TGTGCCAGTCGTGACCGTCGGGACAGGGACCACGAGCAGTACTTC.

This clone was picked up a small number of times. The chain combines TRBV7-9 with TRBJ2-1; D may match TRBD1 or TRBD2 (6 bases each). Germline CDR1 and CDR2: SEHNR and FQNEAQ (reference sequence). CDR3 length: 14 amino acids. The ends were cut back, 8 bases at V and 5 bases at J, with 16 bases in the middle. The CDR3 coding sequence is TGTGCCAGCTCCACCGTAGGGGGGCACAATGAGCAGTTCTTC. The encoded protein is CASSTVGGHNEQFF.

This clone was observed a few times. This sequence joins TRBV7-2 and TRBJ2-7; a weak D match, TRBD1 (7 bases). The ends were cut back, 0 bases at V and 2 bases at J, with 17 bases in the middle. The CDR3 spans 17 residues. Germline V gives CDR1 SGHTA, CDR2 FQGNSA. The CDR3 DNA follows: TGTGCCAGCAGCTTAGCGCTAGGCAGGGGGGAGCCCTACGAGCAGTACTTC. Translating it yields CASSLALGRGEPYEQYF.

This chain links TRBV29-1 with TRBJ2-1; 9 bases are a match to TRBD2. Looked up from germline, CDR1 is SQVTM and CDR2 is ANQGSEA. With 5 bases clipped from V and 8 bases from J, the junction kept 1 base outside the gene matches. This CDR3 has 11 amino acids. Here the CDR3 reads CSVKRGDEQFF. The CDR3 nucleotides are TGCAGCGTTAAGCGGGGGGATGAGCAGTTCTTC.

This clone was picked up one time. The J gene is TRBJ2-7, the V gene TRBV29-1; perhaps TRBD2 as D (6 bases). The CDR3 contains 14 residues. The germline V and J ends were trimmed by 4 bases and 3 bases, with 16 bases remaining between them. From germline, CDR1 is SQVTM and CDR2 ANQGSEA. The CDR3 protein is CSVVGTGNIYEQYF. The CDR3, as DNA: TGCAGCGTTGTGGGGACTGGGAACATCTACGAGCAGTACTTC.

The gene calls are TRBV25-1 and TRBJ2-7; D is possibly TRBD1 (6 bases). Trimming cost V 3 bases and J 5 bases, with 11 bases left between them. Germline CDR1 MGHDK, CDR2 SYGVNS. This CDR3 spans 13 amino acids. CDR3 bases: TGTGCCAGCAGTGATTGGGACATCCACGAGCAGTACTTC. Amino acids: CASSDWDIHEQYF.

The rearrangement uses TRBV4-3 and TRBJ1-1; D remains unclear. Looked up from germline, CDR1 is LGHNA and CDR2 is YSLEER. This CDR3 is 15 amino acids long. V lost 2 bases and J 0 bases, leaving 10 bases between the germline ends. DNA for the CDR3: TGCGCCAGCAGCCAACAATTACAGCTGAACACTGAAGCTTTCTTT. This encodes CASSQQLQLNTEAFF.

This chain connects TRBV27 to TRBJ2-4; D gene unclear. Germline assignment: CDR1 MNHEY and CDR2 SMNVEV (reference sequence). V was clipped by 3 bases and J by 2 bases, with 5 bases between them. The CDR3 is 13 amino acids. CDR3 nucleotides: TGTGCCAGCAGTTTTCGGTCCAAAAACATTCAGTACTTC. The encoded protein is CASSFRSKNIQYF.